This record looks at one TCR beta chain sequence and its context. Only in-frame clones appear in the TCRdb table, and some are missing; sequencing was by immunoSEQ multiplex PCR. The sample shows roughly 80,000 clones, around 85% of them seen only once. V dropped 5 bases and J dropped 6; count of bases not matched to a gene: 7. Per the germline V gene, CDR1 is SGHTA and CDR2 is FQGNSA. The CDR3 contains 16 residues. This entry is derived from a study of OX40 agonist ivuxolimab in advanced cancers. The sample was CD4+ or CD8+ T cells sorted from blood, taken in a trial of the OX40 agonist ivuxolimab. V is TRBV7-2 and J is TRBJ2-3, with 14 bases fitting TRBD2. The source is an adult with an advanced solid tumor such as melanoma, head and neck, liver or kidney cancer. The DNA for the CDR3 is TGTGCCAGCAGCCCCACCGGGACTAGCGGGAGTGATACGCAGTATTTT. Translated: CASSPTGTSGSDTQYF.